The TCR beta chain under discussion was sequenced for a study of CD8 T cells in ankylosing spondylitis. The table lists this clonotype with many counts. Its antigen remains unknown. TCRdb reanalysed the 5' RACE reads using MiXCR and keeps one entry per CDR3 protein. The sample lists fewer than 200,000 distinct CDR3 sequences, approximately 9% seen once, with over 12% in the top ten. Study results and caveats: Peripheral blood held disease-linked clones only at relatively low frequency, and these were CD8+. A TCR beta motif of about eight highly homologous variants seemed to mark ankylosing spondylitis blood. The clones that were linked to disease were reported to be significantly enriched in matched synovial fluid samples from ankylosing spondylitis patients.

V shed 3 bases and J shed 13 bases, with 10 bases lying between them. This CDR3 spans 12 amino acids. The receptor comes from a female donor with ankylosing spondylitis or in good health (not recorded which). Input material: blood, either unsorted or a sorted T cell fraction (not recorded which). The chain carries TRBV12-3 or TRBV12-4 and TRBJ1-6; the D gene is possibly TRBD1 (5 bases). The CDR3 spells CASSLGGIPLHF. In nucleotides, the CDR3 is TGTGCCAGCAGTTTGGGGGGGATCCCCCTCCACTTT.